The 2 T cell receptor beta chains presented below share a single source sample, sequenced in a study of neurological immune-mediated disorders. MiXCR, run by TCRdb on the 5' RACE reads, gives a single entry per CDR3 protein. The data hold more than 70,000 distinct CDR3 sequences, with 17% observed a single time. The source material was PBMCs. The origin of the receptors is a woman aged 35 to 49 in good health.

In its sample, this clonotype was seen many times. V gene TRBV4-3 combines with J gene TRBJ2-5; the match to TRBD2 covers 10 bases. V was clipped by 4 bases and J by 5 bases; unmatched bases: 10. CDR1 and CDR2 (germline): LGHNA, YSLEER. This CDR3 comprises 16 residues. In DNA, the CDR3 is TGCGCCAGCAGCCGCGAGTTAGCGGGGGGCTGGGAGACCCAGTACTTC. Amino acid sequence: CASSRELAGGWETQYF.

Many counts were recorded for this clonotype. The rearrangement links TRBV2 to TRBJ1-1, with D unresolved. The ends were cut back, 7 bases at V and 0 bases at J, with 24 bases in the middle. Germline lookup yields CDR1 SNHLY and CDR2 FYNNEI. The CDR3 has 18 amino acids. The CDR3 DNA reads TGTGCCAGCAAGGTCCGCTTGAGAGGGAAGGAGATGAACACTGAAGCTTTCTTT. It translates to CASKVRLRGKEMNTEAFF.